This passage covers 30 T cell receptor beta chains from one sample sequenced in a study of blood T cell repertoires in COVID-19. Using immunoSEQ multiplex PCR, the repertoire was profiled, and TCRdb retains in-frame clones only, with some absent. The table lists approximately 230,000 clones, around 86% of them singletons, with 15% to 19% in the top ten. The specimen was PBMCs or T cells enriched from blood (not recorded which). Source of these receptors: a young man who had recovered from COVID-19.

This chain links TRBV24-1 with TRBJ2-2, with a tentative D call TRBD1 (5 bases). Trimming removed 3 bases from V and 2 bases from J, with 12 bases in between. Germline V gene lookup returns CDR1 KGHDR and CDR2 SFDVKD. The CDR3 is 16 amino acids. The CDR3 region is CATSDRQTYNTGELFF. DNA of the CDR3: TGTGCCACCAGTGATCGACAGACTTATAACACCGGGGAGCTGTTTTTT.

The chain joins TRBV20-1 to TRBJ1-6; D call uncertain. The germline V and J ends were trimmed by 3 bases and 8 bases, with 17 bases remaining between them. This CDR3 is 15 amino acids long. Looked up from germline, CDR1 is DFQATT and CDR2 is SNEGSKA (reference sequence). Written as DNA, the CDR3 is TGCAGTGCTAGTCGGAGCGGGGAAAACGATTCACCCCTCCACTTT. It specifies CSASRSGENDSPLHF.

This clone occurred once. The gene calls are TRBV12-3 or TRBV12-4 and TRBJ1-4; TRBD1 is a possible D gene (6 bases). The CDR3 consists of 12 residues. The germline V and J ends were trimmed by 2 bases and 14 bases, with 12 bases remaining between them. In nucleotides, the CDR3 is TGTGCCAGCAGTTTAAGCGGGACAATCCTGTTTTTT. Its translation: CASSLSGTILFF.

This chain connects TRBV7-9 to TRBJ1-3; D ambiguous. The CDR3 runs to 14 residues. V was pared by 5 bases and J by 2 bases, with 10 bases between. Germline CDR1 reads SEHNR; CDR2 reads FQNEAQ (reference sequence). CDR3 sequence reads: CASSPNSAGNTIYF. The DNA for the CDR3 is TGTGCCAGCAGCCCAAATTCGGCTGGAAACACCATATATTTT.

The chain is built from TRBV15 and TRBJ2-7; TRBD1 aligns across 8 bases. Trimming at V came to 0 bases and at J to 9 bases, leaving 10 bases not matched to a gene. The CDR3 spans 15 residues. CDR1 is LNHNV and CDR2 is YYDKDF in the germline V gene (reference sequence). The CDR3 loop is CATSRDGDRTPPQYF. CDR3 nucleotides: TGTGCCACCAGCAGAGACGGGGACAGGACCCCCCCGCAGTACTTC.

CDR3: CASSRGTELAKNIQYF. CDR3 sequence (DNA): TGCGCCAGCAGCCGTGGGACAGAGCTAGCCAAAAACATTCAGTACTTC. The genes are TRBV5-1 and TRBJ2-4; 7 bases align to TRBD1. This CDR3 region has 16 residues. V was clipped by 4 bases and J by 0 bases; unmatched bases: 7. Germline loops: CDR1 SGHRS, CDR2 YFSETQ. Using reference TRBV5-1 and TRBJ2-4 for the parts outside the CDR3, the full variable domain is KAGVTQTPRYLIKTRGQQVTLSCSPISGHRSVSWYQQTPGQGLQFLFEYFSETQRNKGNFPGRFSGRQFSNSRSEMNVSTLELGDSALYLCASSRGTELAKNIQYFGAGTRLSVL.

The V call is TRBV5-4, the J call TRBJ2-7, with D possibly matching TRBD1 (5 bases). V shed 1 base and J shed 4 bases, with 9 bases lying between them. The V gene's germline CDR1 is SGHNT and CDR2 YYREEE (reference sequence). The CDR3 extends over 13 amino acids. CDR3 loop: CASSLQGAYEQYF. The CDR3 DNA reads TGTGCCAGCAGCTTGCAAGGGGCTTACGAGCAGTACTTC.

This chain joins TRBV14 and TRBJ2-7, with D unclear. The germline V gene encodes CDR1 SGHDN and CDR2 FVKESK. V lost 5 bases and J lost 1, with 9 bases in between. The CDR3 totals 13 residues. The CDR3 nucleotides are TGTGCCAGCAGCTTAACATTTTCCTACGAGCAGTACTTC. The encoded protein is CASSLTFSYEQYF. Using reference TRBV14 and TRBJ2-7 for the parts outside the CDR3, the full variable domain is EAGVTQFPSHSVIEKGQTVTLRCDPISGHDNLYWYRRVMGKEIKFLLHFVKESKQDESGMPNNRFLAERTGGTYSTLKVQPAELEDSGVYFCASSLTFSYEQYFGPGTRLTVT.

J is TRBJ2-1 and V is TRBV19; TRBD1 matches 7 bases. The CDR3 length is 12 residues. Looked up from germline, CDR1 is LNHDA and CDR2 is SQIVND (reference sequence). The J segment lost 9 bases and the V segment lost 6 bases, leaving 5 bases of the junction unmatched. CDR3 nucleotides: TGTGCCAGTAGCCTCGACAGGGCTGAGCAGTTCTTC. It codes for CASSLDRAEQFF.

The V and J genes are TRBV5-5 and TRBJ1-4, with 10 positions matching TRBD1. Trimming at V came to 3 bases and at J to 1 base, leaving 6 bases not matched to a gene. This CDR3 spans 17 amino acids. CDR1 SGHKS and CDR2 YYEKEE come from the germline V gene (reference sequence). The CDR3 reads CASSSGQGVGTNEKLFF. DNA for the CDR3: TGTGCCAGCAGCTCTGGACAGGGGGTCGGAACTAATGAAAAACTGTTTTTT.

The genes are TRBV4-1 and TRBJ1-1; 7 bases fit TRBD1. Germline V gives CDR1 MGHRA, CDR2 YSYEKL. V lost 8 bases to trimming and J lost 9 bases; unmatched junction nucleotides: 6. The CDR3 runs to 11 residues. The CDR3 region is CASAAGQKAFF. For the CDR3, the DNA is TGCGCCAGCGCGGCGGGACAGAAAGCTTTCTTT.

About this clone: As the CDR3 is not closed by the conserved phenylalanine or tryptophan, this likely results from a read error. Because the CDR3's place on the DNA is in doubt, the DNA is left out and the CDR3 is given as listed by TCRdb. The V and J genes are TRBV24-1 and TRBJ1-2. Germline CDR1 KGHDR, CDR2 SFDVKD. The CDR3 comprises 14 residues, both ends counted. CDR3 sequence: CATSDLAGTLFADR.

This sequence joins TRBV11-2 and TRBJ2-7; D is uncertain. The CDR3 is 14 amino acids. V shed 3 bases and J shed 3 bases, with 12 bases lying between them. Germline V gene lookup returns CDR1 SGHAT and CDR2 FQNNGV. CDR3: CASSFSTMSYEQYF. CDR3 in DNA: TGTGCCAGCAGCTTTTCAACTATGAGCTACGAGCAGTACTTC.

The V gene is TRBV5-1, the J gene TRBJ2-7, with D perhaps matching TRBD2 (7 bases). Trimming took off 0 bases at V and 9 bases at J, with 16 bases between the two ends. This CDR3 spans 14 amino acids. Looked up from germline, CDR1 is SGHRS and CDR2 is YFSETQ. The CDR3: CASSLAGEGSRQYF. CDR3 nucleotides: TGCGCCAGCAGCTTGGCAGGGGAGGGGTCGCGGCAGTACTTC.

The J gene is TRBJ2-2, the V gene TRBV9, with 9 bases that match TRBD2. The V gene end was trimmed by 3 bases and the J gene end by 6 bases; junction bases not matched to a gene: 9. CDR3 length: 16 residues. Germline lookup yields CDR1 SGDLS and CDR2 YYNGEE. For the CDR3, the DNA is TGTGCCAGCAGCGGGAACTTAGCGGGAGTGGCCGGGGAGCTGTTTTTT. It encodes CASSGNLAGVAGELFF.

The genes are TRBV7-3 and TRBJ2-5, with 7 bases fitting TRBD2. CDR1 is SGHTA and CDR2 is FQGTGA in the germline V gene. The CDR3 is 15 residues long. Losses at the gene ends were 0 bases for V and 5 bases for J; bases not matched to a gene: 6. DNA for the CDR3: TGTGCCAGCAGCTTAACTTCCGGGAGGCAGGAGACCCAGTACTTC. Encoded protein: CASSLTSGRQETQYF.

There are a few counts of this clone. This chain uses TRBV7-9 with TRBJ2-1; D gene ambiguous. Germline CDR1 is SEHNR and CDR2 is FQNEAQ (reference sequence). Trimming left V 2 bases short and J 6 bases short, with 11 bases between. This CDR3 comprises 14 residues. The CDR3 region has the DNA TGTGCCAGCAGCTTATCTCTCCTAATCAATGAGCAGTTCTTC. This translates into CASSLSLLINEQFF.

For the CDR3, the DNA is TGTGCCAGCAGCCTCAGGGTTATAGGGCAAGAGACCCAGTACTTC. Protein product: CASSLRVIGQETQYF. V gene TRBV7-2 combines with J gene TRBJ2-5; tentatively, D is TRBD1 (5 bases). The CDR3 runs 15 residues. The V gene's germline CDR1 is SGHTA and CDR2 FQGNSA. V was trimmed by 5 bases and J by 2 bases, leaving 15 bases between them.

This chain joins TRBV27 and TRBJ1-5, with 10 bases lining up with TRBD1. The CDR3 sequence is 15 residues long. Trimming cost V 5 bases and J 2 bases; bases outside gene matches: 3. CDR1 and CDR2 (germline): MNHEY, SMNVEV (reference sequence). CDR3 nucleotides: TGTGCCAGCAGTAGGACAGGGGGAGGCAATCAGCCCCAGCATTTT. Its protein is CASSRTGGGNQPQHF.

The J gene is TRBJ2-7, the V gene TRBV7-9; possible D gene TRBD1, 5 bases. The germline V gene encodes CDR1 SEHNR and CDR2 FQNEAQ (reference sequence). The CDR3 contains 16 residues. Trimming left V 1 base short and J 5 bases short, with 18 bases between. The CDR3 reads CASSLVSGSKKNEQYF. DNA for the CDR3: TGTGCCAGCAGCTTAGTTTCAGGGTCAAAAAAGAACGAGCAGTACTTC.

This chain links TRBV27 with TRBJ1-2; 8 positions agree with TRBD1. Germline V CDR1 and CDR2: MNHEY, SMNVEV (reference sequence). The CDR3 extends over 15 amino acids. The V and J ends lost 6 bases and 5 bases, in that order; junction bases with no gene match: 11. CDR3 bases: TGTGCCAGCAGCCTGACAGGGGCGGTTCTGTATGGCTACACCTTC. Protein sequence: CASSLTGAVLYGYTF.

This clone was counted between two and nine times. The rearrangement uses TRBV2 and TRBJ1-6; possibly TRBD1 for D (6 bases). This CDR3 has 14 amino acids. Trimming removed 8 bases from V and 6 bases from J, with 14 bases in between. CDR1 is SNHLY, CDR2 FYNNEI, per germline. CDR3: CASRQDFLNSPLHF. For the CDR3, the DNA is TGTGCCAGCCGACAGGATTTTCTTAATTCACCCCTCCACTTT.

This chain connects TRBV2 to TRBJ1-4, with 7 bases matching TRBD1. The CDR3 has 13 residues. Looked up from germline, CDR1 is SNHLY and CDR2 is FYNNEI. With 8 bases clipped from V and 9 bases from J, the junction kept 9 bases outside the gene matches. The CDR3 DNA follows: TGTGCCAGCCGGACAGGAGGGGTTCAAAAACTGTTTTTT. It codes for CASRTGGVQKLFF.

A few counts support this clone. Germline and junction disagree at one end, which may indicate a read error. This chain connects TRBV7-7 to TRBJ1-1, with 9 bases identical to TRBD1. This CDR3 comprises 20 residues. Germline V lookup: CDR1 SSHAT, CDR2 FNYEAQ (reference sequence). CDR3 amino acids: CASSLVQNWDRAGVNTEAFF. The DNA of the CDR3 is TGTGCTAGCAGCTTAGTGCAAAACTGGGACAGGGCTGGGGTAAACACTGAAGCTTTCTTT.

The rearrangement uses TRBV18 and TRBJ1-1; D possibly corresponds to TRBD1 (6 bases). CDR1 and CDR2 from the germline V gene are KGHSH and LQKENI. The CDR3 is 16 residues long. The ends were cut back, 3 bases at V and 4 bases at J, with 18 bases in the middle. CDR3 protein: CASSPTGNRAGTEAFF. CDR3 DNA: TGTGCCAGCTCACCGACAGGCAACAGGGCGGGCACTGAAGCTTTCTTT.

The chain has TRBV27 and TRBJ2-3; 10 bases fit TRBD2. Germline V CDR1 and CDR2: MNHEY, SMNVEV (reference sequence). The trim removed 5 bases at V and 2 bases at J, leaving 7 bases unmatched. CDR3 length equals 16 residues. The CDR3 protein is CASSPSTSGYTDTQYF. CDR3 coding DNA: TGTGCCAGCAGTCCGTCGACTAGCGGGTACACAGATACGCAGTATTTT.

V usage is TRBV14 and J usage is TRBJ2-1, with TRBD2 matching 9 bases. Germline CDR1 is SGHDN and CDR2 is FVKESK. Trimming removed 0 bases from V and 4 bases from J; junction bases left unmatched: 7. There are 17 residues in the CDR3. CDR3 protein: CASSQDRGTSLYNEQFF. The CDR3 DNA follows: TGTGCCAGCAGCCAAGATAGGGGGACTAGCCTTTACAATGAGCAGTTCTTC.

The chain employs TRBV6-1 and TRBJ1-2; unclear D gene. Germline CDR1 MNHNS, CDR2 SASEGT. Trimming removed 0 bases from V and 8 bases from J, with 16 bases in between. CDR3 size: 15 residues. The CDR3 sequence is CASSEAVSFTRGYTF. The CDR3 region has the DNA TGTGCCAGCAGTGAAGCAGTATCCTTTACTCGGGGCTACACCTTC.

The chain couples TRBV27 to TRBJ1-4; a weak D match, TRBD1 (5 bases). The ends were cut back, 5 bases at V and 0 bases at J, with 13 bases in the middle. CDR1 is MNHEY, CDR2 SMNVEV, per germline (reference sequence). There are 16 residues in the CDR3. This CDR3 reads CASSLTYRTTNEKLFF. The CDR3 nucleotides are TGTGCCAGCAGTCTCACTTACAGGACAACTAATGAAAAACTGTTTTTT.

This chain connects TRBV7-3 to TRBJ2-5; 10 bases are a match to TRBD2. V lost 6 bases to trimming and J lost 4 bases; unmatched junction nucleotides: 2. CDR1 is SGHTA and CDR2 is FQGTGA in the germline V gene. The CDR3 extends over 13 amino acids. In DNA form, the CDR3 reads TGTGCCAGCAGTAGACTAGCGGGAGAGACCCAGTACTTC. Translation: CASSRLAGETQYF.